Listed below are T cell receptor beta chains from one sample, sequenced in a study of T cells in Graves' hyperthyroidism and ophthalmopathy. MiXCR, run by TCRdb on the multiplex PCR reads, gives a single entry per CDR3 protein. The table shows hundreds of thousands of distinct CDR3 sequences, with approximately 16% occurring only once. The sequenced sample was blood. The source of these receptors is a woman aged 40 to 55 with Graves' ophthalmopathy. Each CDR3 is given with its conserved first and last residue. The D gene is left open where the match is weak. Size is stated for part of the rows, as once, few or many counts, or as a class when the clone is expanded.

V,size,D,J,CDR3,DNA
TRBV12-3/TRBV12-4,few,NA,TRBJ1-3,CASSRPPTIYF,TGTGCCAGCAGTCGCCCTCCCACCATATATTTT
TRBV20-1,many,TRBD2,TRBJ2-7,CSAPGTSYYEQYF,TGCAGTGCTCCCGGGACTAGCTACTACGAGCAGTACTTC
TRBV7-2,NA,NA,TRBJ2-5,CASSLGTGSFSWETQYF,TGTGCCAGCAGCTTAGGTACAGGGTCGTTTAGCTGGGAGACCCAGTACTTC
TRBV6-1,few,TRBD2,TRBJ2-7,CASTHSGGLAGGPPYEQYF,TGTGCCAGCACCCACTCAGGGGGACTAGCGGGAGGGCCGCCCTACGAGCAGTACTTC
TRBV9,few,TRBD1,TRBJ2-2,CASSPTGVNTGELFF,TGTGCCAGCAGCCCGACAGGGGTCAACACCGGGGAGCTGTTTTTT
TRBV7-2,NA,TRBD2,TRBJ2-1,CASSLESGGYNEQFF,TGTGCCAGCAGCTTAGAATCGGGAGGGTACAATGAGCAGTTCTTC
TRBV28,once,TRBD2,TRBJ2-7,CASRGRESFYGQYF,TGTGCCAGCCGAGGGCGGGAGTCTTTCTACGGGCAGTACTTC
TRBV18,few,NA,TRBJ2-1,CASFEDRTYYNEQFF,TGTGCCAGCTTCGAGGACCGGACTTACTACAATGAGCAGTTCTTC
TRBV4-1,NA,NA,TRBJ1-5,CASSQGFLGYQPQHF,TGCGCCAGCAGCCAAGGGTTCCTAGGCTATCAGCCCCAGCATTTT
TRBV11-3,many,NA,TRBJ2-7,CASSQGRGRGNYEQYF,TGTGCCAGCAGCCAAGGCCGCGGTCGGGGGAACTACGAGCAGTACTTC
TRBV11-2,NA,NA,TRBJ2-3,CASSFAPYSGTDTQYF,TGTGCCAGCAGTTTTGCTCCGTACTCGGGTACAGATACGCAGTATTTT
TRBV7-9,many,TRBD1,TRBJ1-2,CASSFGQGSYGYTF,TGTGCCAGCAGCTTCGGACAGGGTTCCTATGGCTACACCTTC
TRBV24-1,few,NA,TRBJ2-3,CATSDSRQAPTDTQYF,TGTGCCACCAGTGATTCAAGACAGGCCCCCACAGATACGCAGTATTTT
TRBV7-9,few,TRBD1,TRBJ1-4,CASSAHRGHPNEKLFF,TGTGCCAGCAGCGCCCACAGGGGCCATCCTAATGAAAAACTGTTTTTT
TRBV20-1,NA,NA,TRBJ2-7,CSASWQGSSYEQYF,TGCAGTGCTAGTTGGCAGGGAAGCTCCTACGAGCAGTACTTC
TRBV5-1,many,TRBD2,TRBJ2-1,CASNLAGGSYSYNEQFF,TGCGCCAGTAATCTAGCGGGAGGGTCCTACTCCTACAATGAGCAGTTCTTC
TRBV18,many,NA,TRBJ2-7,CASSPGGTQAYEQYF,TGTGCCAGCTCACCAGGGGGGACCCAAGCCTACGAGCAGTACTTC
TRBV5-1,few,NA,TRBJ2-5,CASSFGGTAQYF,TGCGCCAGCAGCTTTGGGGGGACAGCTCAGTACTTC
TRBV28,many,TRBD2,TRBJ2-3,CASRPSLGTKYTDTQYF,TGTGCCAGCCGGCCCAGCCTCGGGACTAAATACACAGATACGCAGTATTTT
TRBV5-6,few,NA,TRBJ2-5,CASSLRVGGWETQYF,TGTGCCAGCAGCTTGAGGGTCGGGGGCTGGGAGACCCAGTACTTC
TRBV3-1,NA,NA,TRBJ1-6,CASKVGSSYNSPLHF,TGTGCCAGCAAAGTAGGGTCCTCCTATAATTCACCCCTCCACTTT
TRBV7-3,few,TRBD1,TRBJ2-1,CASSSPGQGSNEQFF,TGTGCCAGCAGCTCCCCGGGACAGGGTAGTAATGAGCAGTTCTTC
TRBV20-1,few,TRBD2,TRBJ2-7,CSARTSGPYEQYF,TGCAGTGCTCGGACTAGCGGTCCCTACGAGCAGTACTTC
TRBV7-2,few,TRBD1,TRBJ2-1,CASSPRQGPLSNEQFF,TGTGCCAGCAGCCCAAGACAGGGCCCTTTGAGCAATGAGCAGTTCTTC